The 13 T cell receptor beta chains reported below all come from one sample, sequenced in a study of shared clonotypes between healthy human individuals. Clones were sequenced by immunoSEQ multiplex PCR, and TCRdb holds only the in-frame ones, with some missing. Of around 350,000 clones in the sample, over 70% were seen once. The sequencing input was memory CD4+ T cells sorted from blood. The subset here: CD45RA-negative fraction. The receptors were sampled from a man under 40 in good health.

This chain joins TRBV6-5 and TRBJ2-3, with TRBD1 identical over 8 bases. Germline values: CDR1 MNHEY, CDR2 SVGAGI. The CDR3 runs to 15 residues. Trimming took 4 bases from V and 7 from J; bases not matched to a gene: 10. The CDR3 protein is CASSSYEDRGNTQYF. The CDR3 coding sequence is TGTGCCAGCAGTTCCTACGAAGACAGGGGAAATACGCAGTATTTT.

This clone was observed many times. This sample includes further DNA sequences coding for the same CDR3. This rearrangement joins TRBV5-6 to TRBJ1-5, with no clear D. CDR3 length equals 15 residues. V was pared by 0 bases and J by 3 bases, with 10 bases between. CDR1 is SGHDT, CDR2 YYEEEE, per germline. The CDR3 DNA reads TGTGCCAGCAGCTTGGCCGGGAGGCCCAATCAGCCCCAGCATTTT. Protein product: CASSLAGRPNQPQHF.

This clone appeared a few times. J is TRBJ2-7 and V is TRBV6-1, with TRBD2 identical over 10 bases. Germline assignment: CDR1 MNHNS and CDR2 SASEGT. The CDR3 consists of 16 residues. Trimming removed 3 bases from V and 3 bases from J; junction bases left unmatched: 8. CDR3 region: CASSDWARTSGYEQYF. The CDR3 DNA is TGTGCCAGCAGTGATTGGGCCCGGACTAGCGGCTACGAGCAGTACTTC.

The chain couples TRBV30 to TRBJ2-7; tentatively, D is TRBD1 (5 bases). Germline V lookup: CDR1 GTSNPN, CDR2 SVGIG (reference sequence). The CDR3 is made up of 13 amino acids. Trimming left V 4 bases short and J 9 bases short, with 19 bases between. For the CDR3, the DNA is TGTGCCTGGACTCTAGACAGTTTTGGGGTGCAGTACTTC. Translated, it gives CAWTLDSFGVQYF.

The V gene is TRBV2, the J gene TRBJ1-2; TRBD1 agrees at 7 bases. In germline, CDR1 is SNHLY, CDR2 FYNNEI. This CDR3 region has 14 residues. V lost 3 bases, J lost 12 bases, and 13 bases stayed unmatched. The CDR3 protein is CASSDQYWSGGDTF. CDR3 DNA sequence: TGTGCCAGCAGTGATCAATATTGGTCAGGGGGAGACACCTTC.

For the CDR3, the DNA is TGTGCCAGCAGTACAGGGGGAGAGGATACGCAGTATTTT. The encoded protein is CASSTGGEDTQYF. The V gene is TRBV28, the J gene TRBJ2-3, with 8 bases aligning to TRBD1. Germline trimming cut 5 bases from V and 6 bases from J; bases unmatched to any gene: 4. This CDR3 has 13 amino acids. CDR1 is MDHEN, CDR2 SYDVKM, per germline.

In DNA, the CDR3 is TGCGCCAGCAGCGGGATGGACGGGGAAAAACTGTTTTTT. Translated: CASSGMDGEKLFF. The chain is built from TRBV5-1 and TRBJ1-4; D remains ambiguous. CDR1 SGHRS and CDR2 YFSETQ come from the germline V gene. The CDR3 has 13 residues. The V end lost 4 bases, the J end lost 8 bases, and 12 bases lay between the germline ends. The whole variable domain, filled in from reference TRBV5-1 and TRBJ1-4, reads KAGVTQTPRYLIKTRGQQVTLSCSPISGHRSVSWYQQTPGQGLQFLFEYFSETQRNKGNFPGRFSGRQFSNSRSEMNVSTLELGDSALYLCASSGMDGEKLFFGSGTQLSVL.

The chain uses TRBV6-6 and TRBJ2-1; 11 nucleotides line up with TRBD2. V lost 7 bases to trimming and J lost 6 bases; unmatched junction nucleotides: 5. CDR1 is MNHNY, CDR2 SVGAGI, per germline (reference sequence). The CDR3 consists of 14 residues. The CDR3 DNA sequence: TGTGCCAGCACACTAGCGGGAGTCTCCAATGAGCAGTTCTTC. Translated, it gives CASTLAGVSNEQFF.

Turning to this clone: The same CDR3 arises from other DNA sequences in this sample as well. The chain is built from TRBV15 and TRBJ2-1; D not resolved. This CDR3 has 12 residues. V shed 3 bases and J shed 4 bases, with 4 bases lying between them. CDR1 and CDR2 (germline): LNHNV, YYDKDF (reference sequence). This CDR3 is CATSSLYNEQFF. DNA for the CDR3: TGTGCCACCAGCAGCTTGTACAATGAGCAGTTCTTC.

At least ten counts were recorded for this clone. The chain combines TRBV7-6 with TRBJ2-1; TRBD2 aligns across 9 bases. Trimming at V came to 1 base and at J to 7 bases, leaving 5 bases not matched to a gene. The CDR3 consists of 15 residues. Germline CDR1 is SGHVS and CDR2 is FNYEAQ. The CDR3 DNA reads TGTGCCAGCAGCTTAGGTCACGCGGGAGGGAATGAGCAGTTCTTC. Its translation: CASSLGHAGGNEQFF.

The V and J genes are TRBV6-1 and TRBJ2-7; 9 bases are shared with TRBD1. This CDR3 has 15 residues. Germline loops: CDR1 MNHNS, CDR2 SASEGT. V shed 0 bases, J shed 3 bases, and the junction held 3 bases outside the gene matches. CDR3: CASSEAGTGIYEQYF. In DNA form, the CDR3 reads TGTGCCAGCAGTGAAGCTGGGACAGGGATCTACGAGCAGTACTTC.

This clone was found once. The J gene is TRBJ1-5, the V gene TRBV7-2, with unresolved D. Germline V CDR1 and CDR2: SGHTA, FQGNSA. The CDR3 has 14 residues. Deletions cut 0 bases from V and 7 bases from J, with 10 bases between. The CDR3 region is CASSLAWGPQPQHF. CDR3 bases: TGTGCCAGCAGCTTAGCCTGGGGTCCCCAGCCCCAGCATTTT.

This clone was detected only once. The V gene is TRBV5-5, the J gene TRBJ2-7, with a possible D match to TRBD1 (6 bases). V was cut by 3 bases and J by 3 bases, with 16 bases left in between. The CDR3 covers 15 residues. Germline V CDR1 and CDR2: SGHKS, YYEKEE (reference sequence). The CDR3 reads CASSSSPGHLYEQYF. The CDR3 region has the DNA TGTGCCAGCAGCTCCTCCCCGGGACACCTCTACGAGCAGTACTTC.